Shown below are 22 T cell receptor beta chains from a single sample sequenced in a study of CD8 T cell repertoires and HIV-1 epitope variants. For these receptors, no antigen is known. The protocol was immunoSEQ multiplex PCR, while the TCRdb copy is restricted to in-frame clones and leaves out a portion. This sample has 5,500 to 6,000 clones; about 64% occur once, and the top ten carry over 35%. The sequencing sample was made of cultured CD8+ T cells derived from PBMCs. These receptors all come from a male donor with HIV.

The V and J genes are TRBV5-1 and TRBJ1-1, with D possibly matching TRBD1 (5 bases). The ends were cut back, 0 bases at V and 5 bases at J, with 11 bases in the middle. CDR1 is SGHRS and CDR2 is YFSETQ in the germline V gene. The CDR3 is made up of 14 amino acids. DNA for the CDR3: TGCGCCAGCAGCTTGGCCACAGGCGGAACTGAAGCTTTCTTT. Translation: CASSLATGGTEAFF.

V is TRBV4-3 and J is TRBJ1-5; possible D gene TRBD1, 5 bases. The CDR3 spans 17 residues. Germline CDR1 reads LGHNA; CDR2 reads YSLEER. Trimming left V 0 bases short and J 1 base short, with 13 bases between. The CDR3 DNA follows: TGCGCCAGCAGCCAAGATCTTAAGAGGGGAAGCAATCAGCCCCAGCATTTT. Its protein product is CASSQDLKRGSNQPQHF.

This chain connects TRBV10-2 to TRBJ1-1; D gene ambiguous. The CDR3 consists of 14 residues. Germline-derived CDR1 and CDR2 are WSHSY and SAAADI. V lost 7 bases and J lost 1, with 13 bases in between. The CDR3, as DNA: TGCGCCAGCATACCTGACGAGGAGAACACTGAAGCTTTCTTT. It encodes CASIPDEENTEAFF.

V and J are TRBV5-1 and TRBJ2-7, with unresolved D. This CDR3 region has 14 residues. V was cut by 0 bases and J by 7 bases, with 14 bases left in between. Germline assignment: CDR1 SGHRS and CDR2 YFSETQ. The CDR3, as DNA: TGCGCCAGCAGCTTGGGTGGGGAATACTCGGAGCAGTACTTC. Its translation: CASSLGGEYSEQYF.

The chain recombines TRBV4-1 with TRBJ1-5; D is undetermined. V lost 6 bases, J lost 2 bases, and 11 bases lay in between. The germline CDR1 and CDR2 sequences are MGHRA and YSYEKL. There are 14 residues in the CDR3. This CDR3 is CASSDSGRNQPQHF. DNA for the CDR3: TGCGCCAGCAGTGACTCTGGTCGCAATCAGCCCCAGCATTTT.

CDR3 in DNA: TGTGCCAGCTTAGGACAGACGAACACCGGGGAGCTGTTTTTT. Translation: CASLGQTNTGELFF. This chain uses TRBV6-1 with TRBJ2-2; D is perhaps TRBD1 (6 bases). This CDR3 comprises 14 residues. CDR1 and CDR2 (germline): MNHNS, SASEGT. The V end lost 8 bases, the J end lost 0 bases, and 10 bases lay between the germline ends.

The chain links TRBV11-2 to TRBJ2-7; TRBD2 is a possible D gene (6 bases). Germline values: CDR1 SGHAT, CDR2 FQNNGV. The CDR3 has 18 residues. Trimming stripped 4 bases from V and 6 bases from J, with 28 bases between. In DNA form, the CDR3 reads TGTGCCAGCAGCTCCACAGGAGGTCAGGCGGGATGGCGGGCCGAGCAGTACTTC. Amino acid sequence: CASSSTGGQAGWRAEQYF.

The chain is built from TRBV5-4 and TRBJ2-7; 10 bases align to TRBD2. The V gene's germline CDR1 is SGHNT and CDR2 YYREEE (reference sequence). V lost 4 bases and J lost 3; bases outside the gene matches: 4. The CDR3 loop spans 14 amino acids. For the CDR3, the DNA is TGTGCCAGCAGCCGGACTAGCGGTGACTACGAGCAGTACTTC. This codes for CASSRTSGDYEQYF. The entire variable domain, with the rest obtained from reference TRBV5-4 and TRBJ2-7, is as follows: ETGVTQSPTHLIKTRGQQVTLRCSSQSGHNTVSWYQQALGQGPQFIFQYYREEENGRGNFPPRFSGLQFPNYSSELNVNALELDDSALYLCASSRTSGDYEQYFGPGTRLTVT.

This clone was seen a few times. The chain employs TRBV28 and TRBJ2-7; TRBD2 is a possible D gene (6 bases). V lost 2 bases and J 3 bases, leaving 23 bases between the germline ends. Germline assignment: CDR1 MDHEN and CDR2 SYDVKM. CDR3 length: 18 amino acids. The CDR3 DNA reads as TGTGCCAGCAGTTTAGGAGGGATGGAAGGCTACACCCACTACGAGCAGTACTTC. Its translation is CASSLGGMEGYTHYEQYF.

Written as DNA, the CDR3 is TGTGCCAGTAGTGCGATCTCTGGCACTGAAGCTTTCTTT. This codes for CASSAISGTEAFF. The chain recombines TRBV19 with TRBJ1-1; D gene ambiguous. This CDR3 has 13 amino acids. Per the germline V gene, CDR1 is LNHDA and CDR2 is SQIVND (reference sequence). With 5 bases removed from V and 4 bases from J, the gap between germline ends came to 11 bases.

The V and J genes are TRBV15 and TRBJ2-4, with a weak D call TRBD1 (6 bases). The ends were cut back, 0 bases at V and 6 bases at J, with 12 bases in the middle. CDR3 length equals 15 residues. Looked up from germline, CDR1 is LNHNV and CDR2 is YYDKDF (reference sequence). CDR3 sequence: CATSREIGGGNIQYF. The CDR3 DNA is TGTGCCACCAGCAGAGAGATTGGGGGCGGAAACATTCAGTACTTC. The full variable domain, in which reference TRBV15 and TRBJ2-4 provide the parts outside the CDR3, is DAMVIQNPRYQVTQFGKPVTLSCSQTLNHNVMYWYQQKSSQAPKLLFHYYDKDFNNEADTPDNFQSRRPNTSFCFLDIRSPGLGDTAMYLCATSREIGGGNIQYFGAGTRLSVL.

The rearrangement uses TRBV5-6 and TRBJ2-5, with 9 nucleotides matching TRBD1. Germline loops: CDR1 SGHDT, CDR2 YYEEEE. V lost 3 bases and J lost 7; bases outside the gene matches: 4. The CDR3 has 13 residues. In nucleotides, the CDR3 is TGTGCCAGCAGCTCCGGGACAGGGTTGACCCAGTACTTC. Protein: CASSSGTGLTQYF.

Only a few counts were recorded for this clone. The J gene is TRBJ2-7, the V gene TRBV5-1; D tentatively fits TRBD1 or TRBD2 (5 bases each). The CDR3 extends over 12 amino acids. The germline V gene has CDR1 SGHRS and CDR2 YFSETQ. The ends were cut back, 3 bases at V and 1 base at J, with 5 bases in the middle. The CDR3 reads CASSWGSYEQYF. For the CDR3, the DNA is TGCGCCAGCAGCTGGGGGTCCTACGAGCAGTACTTC.

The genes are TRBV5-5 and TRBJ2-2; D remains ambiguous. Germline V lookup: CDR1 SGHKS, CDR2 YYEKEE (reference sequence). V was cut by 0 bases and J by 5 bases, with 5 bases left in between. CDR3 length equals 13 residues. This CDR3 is CASSLAGTGELFF. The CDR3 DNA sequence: TGTGCCAGCAGCTTGGCCGGTACCGGGGAGCTGTTTTTT.

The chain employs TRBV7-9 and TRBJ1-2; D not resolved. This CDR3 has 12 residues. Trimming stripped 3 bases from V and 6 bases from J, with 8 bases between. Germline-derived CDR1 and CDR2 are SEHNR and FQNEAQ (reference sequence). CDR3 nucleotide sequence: TGTGCCAGCAGCTTGGACTTCGATGGCTACACCTTC. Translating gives CASSLDFDGYTF.

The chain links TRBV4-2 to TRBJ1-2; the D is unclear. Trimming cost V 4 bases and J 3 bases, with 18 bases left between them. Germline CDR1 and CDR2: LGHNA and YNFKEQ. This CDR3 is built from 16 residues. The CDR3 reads CASSPWPVELDYGYTF. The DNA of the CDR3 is TGTGCCAGCAGCCCTTGGCCGGTAGAATTGGACTATGGCTACACCTTC.

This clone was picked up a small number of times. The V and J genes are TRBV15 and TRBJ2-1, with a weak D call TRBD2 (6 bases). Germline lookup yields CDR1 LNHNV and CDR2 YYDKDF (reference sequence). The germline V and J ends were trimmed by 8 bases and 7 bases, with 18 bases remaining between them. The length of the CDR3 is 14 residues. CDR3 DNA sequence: TGTGCCACCGCTTCAGGAGGGGTCGGGAATGAGCAGTTCTTC. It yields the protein CATASGGVGNEQFF.

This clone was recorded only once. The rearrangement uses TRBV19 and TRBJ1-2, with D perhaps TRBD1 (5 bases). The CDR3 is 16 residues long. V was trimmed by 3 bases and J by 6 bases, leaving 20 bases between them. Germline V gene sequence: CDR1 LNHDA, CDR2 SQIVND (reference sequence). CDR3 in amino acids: CASSILGIGDVNGYTF. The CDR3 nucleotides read TGTGCCAGTAGTATCTTGGGGATAGGGGACGTCAATGGCTACACCTTC.

The CDR3 sequence: CASRSGQGKQPQHF. As DNA, the CDR3 is TGTGCCAGCAGATCCGGACAGGGAAAACAGCCCCAGCATTTT. The genes are TRBV6-6 and TRBJ1-5, with TRBD1 matching 8 bases. The V segment lost 6 bases and the J segment 7 bases; nucleotides outside the gene matches: 8. CDR3 length equals 14 residues. The germline CDR1 and CDR2 sequences are MNHNY and SVGAGI (reference sequence).

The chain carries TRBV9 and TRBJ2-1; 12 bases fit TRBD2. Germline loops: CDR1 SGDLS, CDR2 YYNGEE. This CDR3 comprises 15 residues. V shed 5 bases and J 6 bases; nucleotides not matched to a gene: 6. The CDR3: CASRETSGSANEQFF. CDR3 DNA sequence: TGTGCCAGCAGAGAGACTAGCGGGAGTGCCAATGAGCAGTTCTTC. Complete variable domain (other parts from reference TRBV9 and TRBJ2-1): DSGVTQTPKHLITATGQRVTLRCSPRSGDLSVYWYQQSLDQGLQFLIQYYNGEERAKGNILERFSAQQFPDLHSELNLSSLELGDSALYFCASRETSGSANEQFFGPGTRLTVL.

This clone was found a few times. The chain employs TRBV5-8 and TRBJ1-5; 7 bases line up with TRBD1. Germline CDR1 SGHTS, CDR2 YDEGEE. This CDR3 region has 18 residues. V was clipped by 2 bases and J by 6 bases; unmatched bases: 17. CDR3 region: CASSFDATGDLVPQPQHF. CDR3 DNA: TGTGCCAGCAGCTTTGATGCTACAGGGGATCTAGTGCCTCAGCCCCAGCATTTT. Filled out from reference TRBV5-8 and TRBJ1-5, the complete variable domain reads EAGVTQSPTHLIKTRGQQATLRCSPISGHTSVYWYQQALGLGLQFLLWYDEGEERNRGNFPPRFSGRQFPNYSSELNVNALELEDSALYLCASSFDATGDLVPQPQHFGDGTRLSIL.

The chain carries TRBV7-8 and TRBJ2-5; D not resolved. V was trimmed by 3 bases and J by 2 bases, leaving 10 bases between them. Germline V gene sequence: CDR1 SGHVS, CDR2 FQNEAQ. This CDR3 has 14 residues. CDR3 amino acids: CASSLNTDQETQYF. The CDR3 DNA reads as TGTGCCAGCAGCTTGAATACGGATCAAGAGACCCAGTACTTC.